This T cell receptor beta chain stems from a study of blood T cells in healthy people across ages. A second PCR, run for roughly 7 to 12 cycles, used a sample-barcoded 5' primer plus a J-beta primer mix. MiXCR, applied by TCRdb to the 5' RACE reads, yields one record per CDR3 protein. This sample has around 990,000 distinct CDR3 sequences, with roughly a quarter found just once. From germline, CDR1 is SGHRS and CDR2 YFSETQ. Trimming pared 7 bases from V and 0 bases from J, leaving 13 bases between. The CDR3 runs 15 residues. These records were also assigned to another study, of T cells of mothers and their children.

This TCR was recovered from a girl aged 2-10 years in good health. The chain carries TRBV5-1 and TRBJ1-4, with D perhaps TRBD1 (6 bases). Sequencing input: blood. CDR3 DNA sequence: TGCGCCAGCGCCCAGAACAGGGCAACTAATGAAAAACTGTTTTTT. It encodes CASAQNRATNEKLFF.